The 9 T cell receptor beta chains reported below all come from one sample, sequenced in a study of tissue T cells after allogeneic stem cell transplantation. Time point reported: mouse harvest day 7 after allogeneic transplant. Mouse grafts combined 10^7 T-cell-depleted bone marrow cells with 10^6 splenic CD5+ T cells. Repertoires were generated with immunoSEQ multiplex PCR, while TCRdb's copy carries only in-frame clones and drops some. This table holds about 5,800 clones, 46% found once. Sequenced input: skin. These receptors originate from a female BALB/c mouse given C57BL/6 T cells with graft-versus-host disease after an allogeneic hematopoietic cell transplant.

Comments on this clone: The gene symbols are mouse symbols. The read stops 1 residue short of the end of the CDR3; the missing end is completed from the germline J gene. The rearrangement links TRBV23 to TRBJ2-5; the DNA was not compared with TRBD2, the D call given in the table. Germline values: CDR1 KGHTA, CDR2 FQNQQP. CDR3 size: 16 residues. CDR3: CSSSQSGLGGKDTQYF. The DNA read from the CDR3 is TGCTCCAGCAGTCAATCGGGACTGGGGGGAAAAGACACCCAGTAC.

This clone turned up a few times. All gene names here are mouse names. The read terminates 1 residue before the CDR3 end, so the remaining end is supplied by the germline J gene. The V call is TRBV26, the J call TRBJ2-7, with D uncertain. Germline-derived CDR1 and CDR2 are KGHPV and FQNQEV (reference sequence). The ends were cut back, 3 bases at V and 6 bases at J, with 6 bases in the middle. CDR3 length: 11 residues. The CDR3 bases that were read are TGTGCCAGCAGTCTTGACATTGAACAGTAC. Encoded protein: CASSLDIEQY. In full, the CDR3 reads CASSLDIEQYF. Variable domain in full (rest from reference TRBV26 and TRBJ2-7): NSKVIQTPRYLVKGQGQKAKMRCIPEKGHPVVFWYQQNKNNEFKFLINFQNQEVLQQIDMTEKRFSAECPSNSPCSLEIQSSEAGDSALYLCASSLDIEQYFGPGTRLTVL.

About this clone itself: Each gene name is a mouse one. The read halts 1 residue ahead of the CDR3 end, with the missing end drawn from the germline J gene. This chain uses TRBV26 with TRBJ2-2; 9 bases line up with TRBD2. Looked up from germline, CDR1 is KGHPV and CDR2 is FQNQEV (reference sequence). Losses at the gene ends were 4 bases for V and 0 bases for J; bases not matched to a gene: 0. The CDR3 runs 15 residues. The CDR3 DNA, read in part, is TGTGCCAGCAGTCGACTGGGGGCAAACACCGGGCAGCTCTAC. It translates to CASSRLGANTGQLY. The entire CDR3 is CASSRLGANTGQLYF.

About this clone: Gene names are the mouse ones. The read falls 1 residue short of the CDR3 end, and the missing part is taken from the germline J gene. The rearrangement uses TRBV16 and TRBJ2-7; TRBD2 matches 8 bases. CDR1 SGHSA and CDR2 FRNQAP come from the germline V gene. Losses at the gene ends were 0 bases for V and 6 bases for J; bases not matched to a gene: 4. The CDR3 covers 14 residues. The chain's CDR3 is CASSLEGGRGEQYF. CDR3 DNA, as far as it was read: TGTGCAAGCAGCTTAGAGGGGGGGCGCGGTGAACAGTAC.

Concerning this clone: Gene and germline names: mouse. CDR3 loop: CASREGYNNQAPLF. The CDR3 DNA, read in part, is TGTGCCAGCAGGGAGGGATATAACAACCAGGCTCCGCTT. The chain is built from TRBV15 and TRBJ1-5; D call uncertain. The missing CDR3 end, 1 residue past where the read stops, is filled in from the germline J gene. Germline CDR1 SGHND, CDR2 FRSKSL. The ends were cut back, 6 bases at V and 0 bases at J, with 9 bases in the middle. The CDR3 spans 14 residues.

As concerns this clone: Gene labels here are mouse ones. From the germline J gene comes the end of the CDR3, since the read stops 1 residue before it. The chain employs TRBV13-2 and TRBJ1-1; 8 bases align to TRBD1. Germline V gene lookup returns CDR1 NNHNN and CDR2 SYGAGS (reference sequence). The CDR3 is 16 residues long. Trimming took 0 bases from V and 0 from J; bases not matched to a gene: 4. Partial CDR3 DNA: TGTGCCAGCGGTGATGCGGACAGGGACGCAAACACAGAAGTCTTC. Protein sequence: CASGDADRDANTEVF. The entire CDR3 reads CASGDADRDANTEVFF.

As for this clone: The listed genes are named as in mouse. The CDR3 region is CSSSQSQATEVFF. CDR3 DNA, as far as it was read: TGCTCCAGCAGTCAATCCCAGGCCACAGAAGTCTTC. The V gene is TRBV23, the J gene TRBJ1-1; TRBD1 was called by the table and not checked on the DNA. The CDR3 end lies 1 residue beyond the end of the read and is filled in from the germline J gene. The germline V gene encodes CDR1 KGHTA and CDR2 FQNQQP. CDR3 size: 13 residues.

In the case of this clone: Gene names are mouse gene names. The CDR3 end is not reached by the read, which stops 1 residue before it; the germline J gene fills it in. The chain recombines TRBV19 with TRBJ2-5, with TRBD2 as a possible D gene (6 bases). This CDR3 comprises 13 residues. Germline V gives CDR1 FNHDT, CDR2 SITEND (reference sequence). Trimming removed 0 bases at V and 4 bases at J, with 6 bases between. The CDR3 is CASSIVGEDTQYF. The CDR3 DNA, read in part, is TGTGCCAGCAGTATAGTGGGGGAAGACACCCAGTAC.

A note on this clone: Gene names denote mouse genes. Read coverage stops 1 residue before the CDR3 terminus; the germline J gene supplies the remainder. The chain links TRBV26 to TRBJ1-4; 9 bases fit TRBD1. This CDR3 region has 16 residues. Germline-derived CDR1 and CDR2 are KGHPV and FQNQEV (reference sequence). The junction had 5 bases not matched to a gene; V was cut back by 4 bases and J by 2 bases. Incomplete CDR3 DNA: TGTGCCAGCAGTCGAACAGGGGGCGAGTCCAACGAAAGATTATTT. This sequence encodes CASSRTGGESNERLF. The full CDR3 protein reads CASSRTGGESNERLFF.